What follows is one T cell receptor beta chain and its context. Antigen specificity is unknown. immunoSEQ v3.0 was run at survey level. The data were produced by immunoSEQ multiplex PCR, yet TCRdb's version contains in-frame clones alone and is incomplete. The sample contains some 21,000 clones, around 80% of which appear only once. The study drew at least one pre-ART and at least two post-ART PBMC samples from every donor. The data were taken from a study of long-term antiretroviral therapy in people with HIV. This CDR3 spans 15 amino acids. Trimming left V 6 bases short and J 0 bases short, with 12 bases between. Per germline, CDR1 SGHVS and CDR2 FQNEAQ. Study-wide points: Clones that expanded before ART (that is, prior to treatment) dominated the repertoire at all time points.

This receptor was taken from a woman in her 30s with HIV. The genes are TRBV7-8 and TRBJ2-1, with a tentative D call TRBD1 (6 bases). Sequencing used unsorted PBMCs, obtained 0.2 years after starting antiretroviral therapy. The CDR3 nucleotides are TGTGCCAGCAGAGAAGGGGGAAACTCCTACAATGAGCAGTTCTTC. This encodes CASREGGNSYNEQFF.